This TCR beta chain was identified during a study of shared clonotypes between healthy human individuals. Findings of the study overall: Generally, naive subsets (rather than memory subsets) showed larger estimated richness.

This CDR3 region has 13 residues. V was cut by 2 bases and J by 7 bases, with 9 bases left in between. CDR1 and CDR2 from the germline V gene are SGHVS and FQNEAQ. CD8 memory was a combination of CD45RO+ cells and CCR7-negative CD45RA+ TemRA cells. Authors' data handling: ImmunoSEQ supplied junction-only sequences lacking quality scores, so filtering was different. TCRdb's copy holds only in-frame clones and misses some; the assay was immunoSEQ multiplex PCR. The D gene and trimming were derived from the DNA, and the V and J assignments and clone size from that table. The table shows about 95,000 clones, with 67% occurring only once. This clone was counted a single time. Its antigen is not identified.

The sample was memory CD8+ T cells sorted from blood. The sample's subset: CD45RO+ cells pooled with CCR7-negative TemRA cells. The sequence was obtained from a man under 40 in good health. The chain combines TRBV7-8 with TRBJ2-1; perhaps D is TRBD1 or TRBD2 (7 bases each). CDR3 sequence reads: CASSLQGGNEQFF. In DNA, the CDR3 is TGTGCCAGCAGCTTACAGGGGGGGAATGAGCAGTTCTTC.